The source of this T cell receptor (beta chain) is a study of OX40 agonist ivuxolimab in advanced cancers. The overall study: Dose-escalation cases comprised hepatocellular carcinoma, melanoma, renal cell or head and neck cancer.

Assay used: immunoSEQ multiplex PCR; TCRdb lists only in-frame clones, some missing. Among tens of thousands of clones, more than 80% were seen once, and the ten largest hold 2% to 2.5%. Any history of autoimmune disease or systemic immunosuppression disqualified patients. Blood sampling took place at baseline, cycle 4 day 1, and cycle 7 day 1. Here the sequenced sample was CD4+ or CD8+ T cells sorted from blood, taken in a trial of the OX40 agonist ivuxolimab. The sequence derives from an adult with an advanced solid tumor such as melanoma, head and neck, liver or kidney cancer.

CDR3 sequence reads: CASSLEGFVLFF. CDR3 DNA sequence: TGTGCCAGCAGCTTAGAGGGGTTTGTGCTATTCTTT. The gene calls are TRBV11-1 and TRBJ1-1; D perhaps matches TRBD1 (5 bases). The CDR3 is 12 amino acids. Germline CDR1 is SGHAT and CDR2 is FQDESV (reference sequence). Trimming shortened V by 1 base and J by 14 bases, and 14 bases separated the two germline ends.